These T cell receptor beta chains were read from a single sample in a study of T cell changes during pregnancy in multiple sclerosis. Assay used: immunoSEQ multiplex PCR; TCRdb lists only in-frame clones, some missing. The repertoire consists of some 100,000 clones, with about 90% occurring once and the leading ten covering over 2.5%. Material: peripheral blood, obtained in the second trimester of pregnancy. These receptors were obtained from a female donor with multiple sclerosis, enrolled in a pregnancy study. Both conserved end residues are part of each CDR3. Fields, in order: clone size, V gene, J gene, D gene, CDR3 DNA, CDR3 protein. D genes are given only for firm matches. Clone size is given for some rows only: seen once, a few or many times, or a class if the clone is expanded.

clone size: once
V gene: TRBV5-4
J gene: TRBJ1-2
D gene: NA
CDR3 DNA: TGTGCCAGCAGCCACCTGACGGGGAATGGCTACACCTTC
CDR3 protein: CASSHLTGNGYTF

clone size: NA
V gene: TRBV19
J gene: TRBJ2-3
D gene: NA
CDR3 DNA: TGTGCCAGTAGTATAAACAGGGAATTCACAGATACGCAGTATTTT
CDR3 protein: CASSINREFTDTQYF

clone size: NA
V gene: TRBV9
J gene: TRBJ2-5
D gene: NA
CDR3 DNA: TGTGCCAGCAGCGGGGGAGGAGAGACCCAGTACTTC
CDR3 protein: CASSGGGETQYF

clone size: few
V gene: TRBV14
J gene: TRBJ2-1
D gene: TRBD2
CDR3 DNA: TGTGCCAGCAGCCCCGGGACTAGCGCTTACAATGAGCAGTTCTTC
CDR3 protein: CASSPGTSAYNEQFF

clone size: NA
V gene: TRBV5-5
J gene: TRBJ1-2
D gene: NA
CDR3 DNA: TGTGCCAGCAGCTTGTCAGGGAAAGCTAACTATGGCTACACCTTC
CDR3 protein: CASSLSGKANYGYTF

clone size: once
V gene: TRBV28
J gene: TRBJ2-2
D gene: NA
CDR3 DNA: TGTGCCAGCACGGGAGCCGGGGGCGGGGAGCTGTTTTTT
CDR3 protein: CASTGAGGGELFF

clone size: NA
V gene: TRBV28
J gene: TRBJ1-1
D gene: NA
CDR3 DNA: TGTGCCAGCAGGGCACAGAATCTCGTTGAAGCTTTCTTT
CDR3 protein: CASRAQNLVEAFF

clone size: NA
V gene: TRBV11-1
J gene: TRBJ1-1
D gene: NA
CDR3 DNA: TGTGCCAGCAGCCGAAGCGGGGGAGGCACTGAAGCTTTCTTT
CDR3 protein: CASSRSGGGTEAFF

clone size: NA
V gene: TRBV5-1
J gene: TRBJ2-1
D gene: TRBD2
CDR3 DNA: TGCGCCAGCAGCCCACTAACTAGCGTAACGGCGGATGAGCAGTTCTTC
CDR3 protein: CASSPLTSVTADEQFF

clone size: NA
V gene: TRBV6-5
J gene: TRBJ1-5
D gene: NA
CDR3 DNA: TGTGCCAGCAGATCCCGACAGGCGGGCAGTCAGCCCCAGCATTTT
CDR3 protein: CASRSRQAGSQPQHF

clone size: NA
V gene: TRBV2
J gene: TRBJ2-3
D gene: TRBD1
CDR3 DNA: TGTGCCAGCAGGGAGGGGACAGGGGGCACAGATACGCAGTATTTT
CDR3 protein: CASREGTGGTDTQYF

clone size: NA
V gene: TRBV18
J gene: TRBJ1-5
D gene: TRBD1
CDR3 DNA: TGTGCCAGCTCACCCGGGACAGACAATCAGCCCCAGCATTTT
CDR3 protein: CASSPGTDNQPQHF

clone size: NA
V gene: TRBV28
J gene: TRBJ1-3
D gene: TRBD1
CDR3 DNA: TGTGCCAGCAGTTTACCCACAGGGGCTGGAAACACCATATATTTT
CDR3 protein: CASSLPTGAGNTIYF

clone size: NA
V gene: TRBV28
J gene: TRBJ2-7
D gene: NA
CDR3 DNA: TGTGCCAGCAGTTTGCAGGATCACTACGAGCAGTACTTC
CDR3 protein: CASSLQDHYEQYF

clone size: NA
V gene: TRBV5-1
J gene: TRBJ1-1
D gene: NA
CDR3 DNA: TGCGCCAGCAGCTTGACGGGGAAAACTGAAGCTTTCTTT
CDR3 protein: CASSLTGKTEAFF

clone size: NA
V gene: TRBV18
J gene: TRBJ2-2
D gene: NA
CDR3 DNA: TGTGCCAGCTCACCTCCCCGTTTGGGGCCCGCTCCGAACACCGGGGAGCTGTTTTTT
CDR3 protein: CASSPPRLGPAPNTGELFF

clone size: NA
V gene: TRBV7-3
J gene: TRBJ2-1
D gene: TRBD2
CDR3 DNA: TGTGCCAGCAGCTTAAATGGGGGAGGGCCCTTAGAGGAGCAGTTCTTC
CDR3 protein: CASSLNGGGPLEEQFF

clone size: NA
V gene: TRBV9
J gene: TRBJ2-1
D gene: NA
CDR3 DNA: TGTGCCAGCAGCGTAGCGGGAGTGAATGAGCAGTTCTTC
CDR3 protein: CASSVAGVNEQFF

clone size: NA
V gene: TRBV7-8
J gene: TRBJ2-5
D gene: TRBD2
CDR3 DNA: TGTGCCAGCAGCTTAGCGGGCGGGAGACAAGGGGAGACCCAGTACTTC
CDR3 protein: CASSLAGGRQGETQYF

clone size: NA
V gene: TRBV7-9
J gene: TRBJ2-7
D gene: TRBD1
CDR3 DNA: TGTGCCAGCAGCTATAACCCGGGACAGGGCTACGAGCAGTACTTC
CDR3 protein: CASSYNPGQGYEQYF

clone size: NA
V gene: TRBV13
J gene: TRBJ2-7
D gene: TRBD1
CDR3 DNA: TGTGCCAGCAGCATGAGGACAGGGGGCGTTAGTACCCACCCCTACGAGCAGTACTTC
CDR3 protein: CASSMRTGGVSTHPYEQYF

clone size: few
V gene: TRBV11-3
J gene: TRBJ1-1
D gene: NA
CDR3 DNA: TGTGCCAGCAGTACCAGGGAGAACACTGAAGCTTTCTTT
CDR3 protein: CASSTRENTEAFF

clone size: NA
V gene: TRBV10-2
J gene: TRBJ1-2
D gene: TRBD1
CDR3 DNA: TGCGCCAGCAGTCCAGAAGGGACAGGGAATAACTATGGCTACACCTTC
CDR3 protein: CASSPEGTGNNYGYTF

clone size: NA
V gene: TRBV4-2
J gene: TRBJ2-5
D gene: TRBD2
CDR3 DNA: TGTGCCAGCAGCCGGGGAGGGGAGACCCAGTACTTC
CDR3 protein: CASSRGGETQYF

clone size: NA
V gene: TRBV27
J gene: TRBJ2-7
D gene: TRBD2
CDR3 DNA: TGTGCCAGCAGTAAACCGGGACTAGCGGTCTACGAGCAGTACTTC
CDR3 protein: CASSKPGLAVYEQYF

clone size: NA
V gene: TRBV6-1
J gene: TRBJ2-1
D gene: NA
CDR3 DNA: TGTGCCAGCAGTGAAGCGCGCAGGGGCGCGAAAATCCATGAGCAGTTCTTC
CDR3 protein: CASSEARRGAKIHEQFF

clone size: once
V gene: TRBV28
J gene: TRBJ2-7
D gene: NA
CDR3 DNA: TGTGCCAGCAGTTTTGGAGTTATTTACGAGCAGTACTTC
CDR3 protein: CASSFGVIYEQYF

clone size: NA
V gene: TRBV5-8
J gene: TRBJ1-3
D gene: TRBD1
CDR3 DNA: TGTGCCAGCAGCCGGGACAGGGGAAACACCATATATTTT
CDR3 protein: CASSRDRGNTIYF

clone size: NA
V gene: TRBV27
J gene: TRBJ2-1
D gene: NA
CDR3 DNA: TGTGCCAGCAGTTTAGGGCTGTGGAATGAGCAGTTCTTC
CDR3 protein: CASSLGLWNEQFF

clone size: NA
V gene: TRBV29-1
J gene: TRBJ2-1
D gene: TRBD2
CDR3 DNA: TGCAGCGTTGGCCGGGAGGGCCGATACAATGAGCAGTTCTTC
CDR3 protein: CSVGREGRYNEQFF

clone size: once
V gene: TRBV15
J gene: TRBJ2-7
D gene: TRBD1
CDR3 DNA: TGTGCCACCAGCAGAGATCTTGGGTCAGGGGGCCTCGAGCAGTACTTC
CDR3 protein: CATSRDLGSGGLEQYF

clone size: NA
V gene: TRBV27
J gene: TRBJ1-1
D gene: TRBD1
CDR3 DNA: TGTGCCAGCAGTTTTATAGGACAGGCGAACACTGAAGCTTTCTTT
CDR3 protein: CASSFIGQANTEAFF

clone size: NA
V gene: TRBV19
J gene: TRBJ2-3
D gene: TRBD2
CDR3 DNA: TGTGCCAGTAGTATTCGAACTAGCGGCACATACACAGATACGCAGTATTTT
CDR3 protein: CASSIRTSGTYTDTQYF

clone size: NA
V gene: TRBV19
J gene: TRBJ2-2
D gene: NA
CDR3 DNA: TGTGCCAGTAGTGTTATATCCACCGGGGAGCTGTTTTTT
CDR3 protein: CASSVISTGELFF

clone size: NA
V gene: TRBV6-5
J gene: TRBJ1-5
D gene: NA
CDR3 DNA: TGTGCCAGCAGCCGGGGGGCAGAGCAGCCCCAGCATTTT
CDR3 protein: CASSRGAEQPQHF

clone size: NA
V gene: TRBV27
J gene: TRBJ2-1
D gene: TRBD1
CDR3 DNA: TGTGCCAGCAGTTTTCCGACAGGGCAGGGCAATGAGCAGTTCTTC
CDR3 protein: CASSFPTGQGNEQFF

clone size: NA
V gene: TRBV19
J gene: TRBJ1-5
D gene: NA
CDR3 DNA: TGTGCCAGTAGTATAGATGGGGGAGGGTCGTATCAGCCCCAGCATTTT
CDR3 protein: CASSIDGGGSYQPQHF

clone size: once
V gene: TRBV5-1
J gene: TRBJ2-1
D gene: TRBD2
CDR3 DNA: TGCGCCAGCAGCTCGGGACTAGCGGGACTTTATGAGCAGTTCTTC
CDR3 protein: CASSSGLAGLYEQFF

clone size: NA
V gene: TRBV7-2
J gene: TRBJ2-1
D gene: NA
CDR3 DNA: TGTGCCAGCAGCTTAGTGGGCGGGACCAACAATGAGCAGTTCTTC
CDR3 protein: CASSLVGGTNNEQFF

clone size: NA
V gene: TRBV9
J gene: TRBJ2-5
D gene: NA
CDR3 DNA: TGTGCCAGCAGCGTAGGGCTAGCGATAGGAGAGACCCAGTACTTC
CDR3 protein: CASSVGLAIGETQYF

clone size: NA
V gene: TRBV15
J gene: TRBJ2-1
D gene: TRBD2
CDR3 DNA: TGTGCCACCGGACTAGCGGGAGAAAATGAGCAGTTCTTC
CDR3 protein: CATGLAGENEQFF

clone size: NA
V gene: TRBV10-3
J gene: TRBJ2-5
D gene: NA
CDR3 DNA: TGTGCCATCGGGGTCCCAGCAGGGGAGACCCAGTACTTC
CDR3 protein: CAIGVPAGETQYF

clone size: NA
V gene: TRBV5-1
J gene: TRBJ1-2
D gene: NA
CDR3 DNA: TGCGCCAGCAGCTTGGTCCGGGGGGAAGGCTACACCTTC
CDR3 protein: CASSLVRGEGYTF

clone size: NA
V gene: TRBV28
J gene: TRBJ2-7
D gene: NA
CDR3 DNA: TGTGCCAGCAGTTTACCCTCGCGGGCGATCTACGAGCAGTACTTC
CDR3 protein: CASSLPSRAIYEQYF

clone size: NA
V gene: TRBV27
J gene: TRBJ2-2
D gene: TRBD1
CDR3 DNA: TGTGCCAGCAGCCACCGGACAGGGGGCACCGGGGAGCTGTTTTTT
CDR3 protein: CASSHRTGGTGELFF

clone size: once
V gene: TRBV19
J gene: TRBJ1-5
D gene: NA
CDR3 DNA: TGTGCCAGTAAAGAGTCGGCGGACTATCAGCCCCAGCATTTT
CDR3 protein: CASKESADYQPQHF

clone size: NA
V gene: TRBV2
J gene: TRBJ2-2
D gene: NA
CDR3 DNA: TGTGCCAGCAGTGAAGACCTGCGCTCCGGGGAGCTGTTTTTT
CDR3 protein: CASSEDLRSGELFF

clone size: NA
V gene: TRBV9
J gene: TRBJ2-1
D gene: TRBD2
CDR3 DNA: TGTGCCAGCAGCGTATCGCCGGGACTAGCGGGAACCGGTGAGCAGTTCTTC
CDR3 protein: CASSVSPGLAGTGEQFF

clone size: NA
V gene: TRBV5-6
J gene: TRBJ2-2
D gene: NA
CDR3 DNA: TGTGCCAGCAGCTTGGACATCCGTTCCGGGGAGCTGTTTTTT
CDR3 protein: CASSLDIRSGELFF

clone size: NA
V gene: TRBV6-6
J gene: TRBJ2-1
D gene: NA
CDR3 DNA: TGTGCCAGCACACGTAAAGGGGGGGGGCCCAATGAGCAGTTCTTC
CDR3 protein: CASTRKGGGPNEQFF

clone size: NA
V gene: TRBV4-1
J gene: TRBJ2-1
D gene: TRBD2
CDR3 DNA: TGCGCCAGCACCAATGGGGCTAGCGGGAGCAATGAGCAGTTCTTC
CDR3 protein: CASTNGASGSNEQFF

clone size: NA
V gene: TRBV7-2
J gene: TRBJ2-2
D gene: TRBD1
CDR3 DNA: TGTGCCAGCAGCTTAGCGGGGGACAGAATCTTAGGGGAGCTGTTTTTT
CDR3 protein: CASSLAGDRILGELFF

clone size: NA
V gene: TRBV7-7
J gene: TRBJ2-2
D gene: TRBD2
CDR3 DNA: TGTGCTAGCAGTTCTACTAGCGGCGGGGAGCTGTTTTTT
CDR3 protein: CASSSTSGGELFF

clone size: NA
V gene: TRBV7-9
J gene: TRBJ2-3
D gene: TRBD2
CDR3 DNA: TGTGCCAGCAGCGGACTAGCGGGAGGGCACACTAACACAGATACGCAGTATTTT
CDR3 protein: CASSGLAGGHTNTDTQYF

clone size: NA
V gene: TRBV2
J gene: TRBJ2-3
D gene: TRBD2
CDR3 DNA: TGTGCCAGCAGTGAAAGTAGCGGGAGTGGAGATACGCAGTATTTT
CDR3 protein: CASSESSGSGDTQYF

clone size: NA
V gene: TRBV28
J gene: TRBJ2-3
D gene: NA
CDR3 DNA: TGTGCCAGCAGTTTATCTACCCCAGGGGTCAGCACAGATACGCAGTATTTT
CDR3 protein: CASSLSTPGVSTDTQYF